A few counts support the clone carrying this TCR beta chain. Its antigen is unidentified. The data are from a study of beta chain features in type 1 diabetes. Regarding the study as a whole: Shorter TCRB CDR3s, moderately but significantly so, marked every one of the four CD4+ subsets in Type 1 diabetes patients.

Expressed TCRB transcripts got sequenced, as all isolated RNA was reverse transcribed. Here immunoSEQ multiplex PCR was the method, and the copy in TCRdb shows in-frame clones only, minus some. The sample has some 700,000 clones, about an eighth seen once. J was trimmed by 2 bases and V by 10 bases; bases with no gene match: 8. The CDR3 length is 14 residues. Germline V gene sequence: CDR1 MNHEY, CDR2 SVGAGI. V usage is TRBV6-5 and J usage is TRBJ2-7, with 10 bases that match TRBD1. Source material: naive CD4+ T cells from blood. The sequence came from a man younger than 35 with type 1 diabetes. CDR3 region: CATRSGQGTYEQYF. CDR3 sequence (DNA): TGTGCCACCCGGTCGGGACAGGGGACCTACGAGCAGTACTTC.